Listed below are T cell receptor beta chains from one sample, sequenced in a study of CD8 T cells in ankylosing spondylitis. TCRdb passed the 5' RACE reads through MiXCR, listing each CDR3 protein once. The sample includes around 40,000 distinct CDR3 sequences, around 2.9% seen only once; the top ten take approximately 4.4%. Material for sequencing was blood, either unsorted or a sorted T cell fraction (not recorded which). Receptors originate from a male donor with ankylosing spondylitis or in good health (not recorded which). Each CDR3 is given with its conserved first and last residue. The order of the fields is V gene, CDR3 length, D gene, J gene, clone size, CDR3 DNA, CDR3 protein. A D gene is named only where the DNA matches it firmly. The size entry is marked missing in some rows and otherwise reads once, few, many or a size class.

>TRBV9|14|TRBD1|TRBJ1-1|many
TGTGCCAGCAGCGTAGGGGACAGGGGCGCTGAAGCTTTCTTT
CASSVGDRGAEAFF
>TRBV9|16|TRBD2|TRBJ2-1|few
TGTGCCAGCAGCGTAGCTACAGGACTAGCGGGATGGGAGCAGTTCTTC
CASSVATGLAGWEQFF
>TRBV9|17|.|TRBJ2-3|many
TGTGCCAGCAGCTCCCCCCCTCTTCAAGGTGGAAGAGATACGCAGTATTTT
CASSSPPLQGGRDTQYF
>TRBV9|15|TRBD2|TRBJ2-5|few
TGTGCCAGCAGCGTAGTTAGCGGGAGGGTTGAGACCCAGTACTTC
CASSVVSGRVETQYF
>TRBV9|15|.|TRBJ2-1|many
TGTGCCAGCAGCGTAAGGGGTGACGGGCACAATGAGCAGTTCTTC
CASSVRGDGHNEQFF
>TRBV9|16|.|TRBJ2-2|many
TGTGCCAGCAGCGTACAATCCGGGACGGAGACCGGGGAGCTGTTTTTT
CASSVQSGTETGELFF
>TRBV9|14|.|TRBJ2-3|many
TGTGCCAGCAGCGGCGGCGTTAGCACAGATACGCAGTATTTT
CASSGGVSTDTQYF
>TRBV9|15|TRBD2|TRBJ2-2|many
TGTGCCAGCAGCCCCGGGGGGGCTGACACCGGGGAGCTGTTTTTT
CASSPGGADTGELFF
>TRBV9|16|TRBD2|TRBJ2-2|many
TGTGCCAGCAGCGTCTTAGGGGAGGGAGGGGCCGGGGAGCTGTTTTTT
CASSVLGEGGAGELFF
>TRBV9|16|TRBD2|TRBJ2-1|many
TGTGCCAGCAGCGCTTTGACTAGCGGGGTGACCAATGAGCAGTTCTTC
CASSALTSGVTNEQFF
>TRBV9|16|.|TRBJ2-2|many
TGTGCCAGCAAGGGAGGGACACGCGCGAACACCGGGGAGCTGTTTTTT
CASKGGTRANTGELFF
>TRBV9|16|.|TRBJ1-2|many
TGTGCCAGCAGCGTAGATCTAAAGGGGATCTCCTATGGCTACACCTTC
CASSVDLKGISYGYTF
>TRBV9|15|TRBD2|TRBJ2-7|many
TGTGCCAGCAGCCCAACCGGGACTAGCGAAGACGAGCAGTACTTC
CASSPTGTSEDEQYF
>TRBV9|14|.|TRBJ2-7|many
TGTGCCAGCAGCGTGACCCCGGGGCTGGCAGAGCAGTACTTC
CASSVTPGLAEQYF
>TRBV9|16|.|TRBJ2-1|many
TGTGCCAGCAGCGTGCTATCCGGGACGGGGGTTAATGAGCAGTTCTTC
CASSVLSGTGVNEQFF
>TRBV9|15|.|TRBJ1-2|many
TGTGCCAGCAGCGTAGATTTGGGCTGGGTGGATGGCTACACCTTC
CASSVDLGWVDGYTF
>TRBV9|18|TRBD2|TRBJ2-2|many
TGTGCCAGCAGCGTAGGAAGGGGACTAGCGGGATCGGTCGGGGAGCTGTTTTTT
CASSVGRGLAGSVGELFF
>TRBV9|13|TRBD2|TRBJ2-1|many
TGTGCCAGCAGCTGGGGGGGGGACCATGAGCAGTTCTTC
CASSWGGDHEQFF
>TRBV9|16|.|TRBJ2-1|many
TGTGCCAGCAGCGCCCTCCGGGAAGGGTCGGGGATTAGGCAGTTCTTC
CASSALREGSGIRQFF
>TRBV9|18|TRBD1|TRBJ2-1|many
TGTGCCAGCAGCGTCACGACAGGGGCGGCGGAGGCCTACAATGAGCAGTTCTTC
CASSVTTGAAEAYNEQFF
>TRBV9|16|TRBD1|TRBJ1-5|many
TGTGCCAGCAGCCCGTCGGACAGGGTGAGCAATCAGCCCCAGCATTTT
CASSPSDRVSNQPQHF
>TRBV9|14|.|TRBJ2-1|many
TGTGCCAGCAGCGTGGGACTCCCTCACAGTGAGCAGTTCTTC
CASSVGLPHSEQFF
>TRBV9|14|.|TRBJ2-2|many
TGTGCCAGCAGCGTATTGGTCTCCCCCGGGGAGCTGTTTTTT
CASSVLVSPGELFF
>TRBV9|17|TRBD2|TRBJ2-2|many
TGTGCCAGCAGCGTAGAGGGGACTAGCGGGAATACCGGGGAGCTGTTTTTT
CASSVEGTSGNTGELFF
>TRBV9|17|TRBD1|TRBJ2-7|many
TGTGCCAGCAGCGTGGATCCCAGGGGGCGCGAAGCCTACGAGCAGTACTTC
CASSVDPRGREAYEQYF
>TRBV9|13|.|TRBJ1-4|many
TGTGCCAGCAGCGTAGGAGGGAATGAAAAACTGTTTTTT
CASSVGGNEKLFF
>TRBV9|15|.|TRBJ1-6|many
TGTGCCAGCAACGGCAGTCCAATACCAAATTCACCCCTCCACTTT
CASNGSPIPNSPLHF
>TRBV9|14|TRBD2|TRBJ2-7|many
TGTGCCAGCAGCGAGACTAGCGGGTCCTACGAGCAGTACTTC
CASSETSGSYEQYF
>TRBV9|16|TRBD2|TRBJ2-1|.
TGTGCCAGCAGCGATGAAGGGACTAGCGGGAGGAATGAGCAGTTCTTC
CASSDEGTSGRNEQFF
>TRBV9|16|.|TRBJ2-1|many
TGTGCCAGCAGCATCCCCGGGACGGCTTCCTACAATGAGCAGTTCTTC
CASSIPGTASYNEQFF
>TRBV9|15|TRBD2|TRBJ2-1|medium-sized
TGTGCCAGCAGCGTAGTAGCGGGGGCTAACAATGAGCAGTTCTTC
CASSVVAGANNEQFF